A selection of T cell receptor beta chains follows, all from one sample in a study of cytomegalovirus exposure and HLA in healthy donors. Profiling relied on immunoSEQ multiplex PCR, and the TCRdb table lists in-frame clones only, not all of them. Among over 90,000 clones, under 85% were seen once, and the ten largest hold roughly 15%. Sequenced sample: PBMCs. Receptors were obtained from a woman in her 70s in good health and CMV-seropositive. Both conserved end residues are trimmed from each CDR3. The order of the fields is CDR3 length, clone size, V gene, J gene, CDR3 protein. The size of a clone is reported for some rows only, either as once, few or many, or as a class for expanded clones.

14	.	TRBV6-5	TRBJ1-1	ASSYSTVMRNTEAF
12	.	TRBV29-1	TRBJ1-5	SVRTSNSNQPQH
14	.	TRBV10-1	TRBJ2-2	ASSELSGANTGELF
12	.	TRBV28	TRBJ1-6	ASRQGARDSPLH
14	.	TRBV5-5	TRBJ1-6	ASSLGQGVYNSPLH
14	.	TRBV28	TRBJ2-1	ASSIILAGGYNEQF
12	few	TRBV7-2	TRBJ1-2	ASSFDRGPYGYT
10	.	TRBV7-2	TRBJ2-3	ASNEGTDTQY
13	.	TRBV5-1	TRBJ1-1	ASSLYRNMNTEAF
14	.	TRBV28	TRBJ2-4	ASSPVRAEGRNIQY
11	.	TRBV6-5	TRBJ1-1	ASLPDRGTEAF
12	.	TRBV6-5	TRBJ1-3	ASSFAQSGNTIY
14	.	TRBV6-5	TRBJ2-7	ASTYSQGLLFYEQY